Following are 17 T cell receptor beta chains from one sample sequenced in a study of T cell repertoires in cytomegalovirus infection. One entry per CDR3 protein, called by TCRdb with MiXCR from the reads. The sample yields a few hundred thousand distinct CDR3 sequences, under 20% seen once. Sequencing was carried out using PBMCs. Receptors originate from a human donor in good health (CMV status not recorded). Some clones in this sample may be carry-over from other donors' samples.

This clonotype appeared many times. CDR3 sequence: CASSQKGVANEKLFF. The CDR3 DNA is TGCGCCAGCAGCCAAAAAGGGGTGGCTAATGAAAAACTGTTTTTT. The chain is built from TRBV4-3 and TRBJ1-4, with D maybe TRBD1 (5 bases). V was cut by 2 bases and J by 3 bases, with 10 bases left in between. The length of the CDR3 is 15 residues. Germline CDR1 LGHNA, CDR2 YSLEER.

This clonotype occurred many times. The rearrangement links TRBV7-9 to TRBJ1-1; TRBD1 is a possible D gene (6 bases). The CDR3 runs 11 residues. From germline, CDR1 is SEHNR and CDR2 FQNEAQ (reference sequence). Trimming pared 9 bases from V and 5 bases from J, leaving 10 bases between. The CDR3 coding sequence is TGTGCCAGTGGTAGGGGGACTGAAGCTTTCTTT. The encoded protein is CASGRGTEAFF.

The gene calls are TRBV20-1 and TRBJ2-1; TRBD2 is a possible D gene (6 bases). The CDR3 length is 13 residues. Germline lookup yields CDR1 DFQATT and CDR2 SNEGSKA (reference sequence). V dropped 2 bases and J dropped 9 bases, with 14 bases sitting between them. CDR3 loop: CSARRGGWLEQFF. The CDR3 DNA reads TGCAGTGCTAGAAGAGGAGGGTGGCTTGAGCAGTTCTTC.

Only a few counts were recorded for this clonotype. The V and J genes are TRBV20-1 and TRBJ2-4; D gene unclear. The CDR3 runs to 14 residues. Germline assignment: CDR1 DFQATT and CDR2 SNEGSKA (reference sequence). Trimming removed 6 bases from V and 0 bases from J, with 12 bases in between. The CDR3 spells CSAKENLAKNIQYF. The CDR3 coding sequence is TGCAGTGCCAAAGAGAATCTAGCCAAAAACATTCAGTACTTC.

This clonotype was recorded a few times. This chain uses TRBV2 with TRBJ2-3, with 8 bases aligning to TRBD2. Trimming took 7 bases from V and 0 from J; bases not matched to a gene: 9. The CDR3 is 16 amino acids. In germline, CDR1 is SNHLY, CDR2 FYNNEI. The CDR3 region is CASITGTRPSTDTQYF. CDR3 sequence (DNA): TGTGCCAGCATTACCGGGACTAGGCCTAGCACAGATACGCAGTATTTT. The full variable domain, its missing parts supplied by reference TRBV2 and TRBJ2-3, is EPEVTQTPSHQVTQMGQEVILRCVPISNHLYFYWYRQILGQKVEFLVSFYNNEISEKSEIFDDQFSVERPDGSNFTLKIRSTKLEDSAMYFCASITGTRPSTDTQYFGPGTRLTVL.

This chain links TRBV6-1 with TRBJ2-3, with D possibly being TRBD2 (5 bases). In germline, CDR1 is MNHNS, CDR2 SASEGT. The CDR3 runs 12 residues. Trimming took off 8 bases at V and 3 bases at J, with 9 bases between the two ends. This chain's CDR3 is CASRDDTDTQYF. CDR3 in DNA: TGTGCCAGCCGGGATGATACAGATACGCAGTATTTT.

Ten or more counts support this clonotype. This rearrangement joins TRBV7-2 to TRBJ2-3; 12 bases map to TRBD2. The germline CDR1 and CDR2 sequences are SGHTA and FQGNSA. This CDR3 is built from 15 residues. V dropped 2 bases and J dropped 5; count of bases not matched to a gene: 2. CDR3 in amino acids: CASSLLAGGRDTQYF. Here the CDR3 DNA reads TGTGCCAGCAGCTTACTAGCGGGGGGGAGAGATACGCAGTATTTT.

This chain links TRBV25-1 with TRBJ1-1; D call uncertain. This CDR3 is built from 14 residues. Germline V CDR1 and CDR2: MGHDK, SYGVNS. Trimming took 1 base from V and 4 from J, leaving 10 bases between them. CDR3 coding DNA: TGTGCCAGCAGTGAATTTTATCCGGGCACTGAAGCTTTCTTT. Its translation is CASSEFYPGTEAFF.

The chain links TRBV27 to TRBJ2-3; D remains unclear. In germline, CDR1 is MNHEY, CDR2 SMNVEV (reference sequence). V shed 2 bases and J shed 0 bases, with 9 bases lying between them. The CDR3 is 15 amino acids. The chain's CDR3 is CASSLMAISTDTQYF. The CDR3 nucleotides are TGTGCCAGCAGTTTAATGGCGATTAGCACAGATACGCAGTATTTT.

There are a few counts of this clonotype. The chain couples TRBV15 to TRBJ2-5, with no clear D. CDR3 size: 12 residues. Trimming left V 2 bases short and J 7 bases short, with 8 bases between. Germline V gene lookup returns CDR1 LNHNV and CDR2 YYDKDF (reference sequence). The CDR3 DNA is TGTGCCACCAGCAGACCCGCCGGGACCCAGTACTTC. Its protein is CATSRPAGTQYF.

The J gene is TRBJ2-7, the V gene TRBV6-5; TRBD1 matches 7 bases. Germline V CDR1 and CDR2: MNHEY, SVGAGI. The J segment lost 7 bases and the V segment lost 8 bases, leaving 11 bases of the junction unmatched. This CDR3 has 13 residues. In nucleotides, the CDR3 is TGTGCCAGCCGAAGGGACAGCGGAAGGGAGCAGTACTTC. Translating gives CASRRDSGREQYF.

This clonotype was observed a handful of times. V usage is TRBV6-5 and J usage is TRBJ1-5; no definite D call. The CDR3 covers 17 residues. Germline assignment: CDR1 MNHEY and CDR2 SVGAGI. Deletions cut 0 bases from V and 7 bases from J, with 19 bases between. The CDR3 sequence: CASSYSRYRTEGQPQHF. Here the CDR3 DNA reads TGTGCCAGCAGTTACTCGAGGTATCGGACCGAGGGCCAGCCCCAGCATTTT.

This clonotype was counted at least ten times. The chain has TRBV7-2 and TRBJ2-1; D unclear. Germline CDR1 and CDR2: SGHTA and FQGNSA. The CDR3 totals 14 residues. V was pared by 1 base and J by 9 bases, with 13 bases between. CDR3 bases: TGTGCCAGCAGCTTAGAGGAACGGCGGTTTGAGCAGTTCTTC. This gives the protein CASSLEERRFEQFF.

V usage is TRBV7-6 and J usage is TRBJ2-1; D might be TRBD2 (6 bases). V dropped 0 bases and J dropped 6 bases, with 15 bases sitting between them. The germline V gene encodes CDR1 SGHVS and CDR2 FNYEAQ. CDR3 length equals 16 residues. DNA for the CDR3: TGTGCCAGCAGCTTAGCCTTTGGCGGGGCGACCAATGAGCAGTTCTTC. Protein: CASSLAFGGATNEQFF.

In its sample, this clonotype was seen many times. The genes are TRBV6-2 or TRBV6-3 and TRBJ2-1, with 10 bases fitting TRBD2. The J segment lost 12 bases and the V segment lost 2 bases, leaving 10 bases of the junction unmatched. This CDR3 spans 15 amino acids. Germline lookup yields CDR1 MNHEY and CDR2 SVGEGT. In DNA, the CDR3 is TGTGCCAGCAGTTACACTAGCGGGGTAAAAAGGGTGCAGTTCTTC. As protein: CASSYTSGVKRVQFF.

V usage is TRBV28 and J usage is TRBJ2-3; 10 nucleotides match TRBD2. Germline CDR1 reads MDHEN; CDR2 reads SYDVKM. V was pared by 5 bases and J by 4 bases, with 6 bases of the junction left unmatched. CDR3 size: 15 residues. CDR3 sequence (DNA): TGTGCCAGCAGTAATAGCGGGGGGTGGTCAGATACGCAGTATTTT. It encodes CASSNSGGWSDTQYF. Combining the CDR3 with reference TRBV28 and TRBJ2-3 gives the whole variable domain DVKVTQSSRYLVKRTGEKVFLECVQDMDHENMFWYRQDPGLGLRLIYFSYDVKMKEKGDIPEGYSVSREKKERFSLILESASTNQTSMYLCASSNSGGWSDTQYFGPGTRLTVL.

This clonotype appeared a few times. V usage is TRBV20-1 and J usage is TRBJ1-1; weak D call: TRBD1 (5 bases). The germline V and J ends were trimmed by 6 bases and 3 bases, with 17 bases remaining between them. Germline V gene sequence: CDR1 DFQATT, CDR2 SNEGSKA (reference sequence). The CDR3 runs 14 residues. The DNA for the CDR3 is TGCAGTGCACCGGAGGAGGGGTTGCACACTGAAGCTTTCTTT. Its translation is CSAPEEGLHTEAFF.